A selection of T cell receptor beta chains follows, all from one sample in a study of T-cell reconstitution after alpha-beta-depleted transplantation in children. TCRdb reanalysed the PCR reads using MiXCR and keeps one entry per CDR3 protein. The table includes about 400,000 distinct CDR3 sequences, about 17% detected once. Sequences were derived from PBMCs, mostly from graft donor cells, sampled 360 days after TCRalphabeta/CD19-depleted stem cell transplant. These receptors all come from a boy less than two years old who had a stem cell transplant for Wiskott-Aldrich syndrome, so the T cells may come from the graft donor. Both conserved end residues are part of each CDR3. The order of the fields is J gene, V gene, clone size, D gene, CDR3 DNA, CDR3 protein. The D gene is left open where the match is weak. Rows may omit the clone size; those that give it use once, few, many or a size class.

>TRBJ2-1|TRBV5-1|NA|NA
TGCGCCAGCAGCTTGGTGGCGTTTTCCTACAATGAGCAGTTCTTC
CASSLVAFSYNEQFF
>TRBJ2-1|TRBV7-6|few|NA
TGTGCCAGCAGCGGGCGTTATAGGACGAGCTCCTACAATGAGCAGTTCTTC
CASSGRYRTSSYNEQFF
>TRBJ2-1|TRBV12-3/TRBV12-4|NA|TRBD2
TGTGCCAGCACGGGGGGGAAGCCCTACAATGAGCAGTTCTTC
CASTGGKPYNEQFF
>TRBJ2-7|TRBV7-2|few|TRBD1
TGTGCCAGCAGCTCCCGAAGGGGGCTGGGGGAGCAGTACTTC
CASSSRRGLGEQYF
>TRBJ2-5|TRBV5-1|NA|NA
TGCGCCAGCAGCTTGGCGGTGCCCCCCCAGGAGACCCAGTACTTC
CASSLAVPPQETQYF
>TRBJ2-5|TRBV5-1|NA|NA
TGCGCCAGCAGCTTGGCCGGTGTGATAGAGACCCAGTACTTC
CASSLAGVIETQYF
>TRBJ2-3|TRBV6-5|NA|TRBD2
TGTGCCAGCAGTTACTTATCGGCGGGAGAGGCAGATACGCAGTATTTT
CASSYLSAGEADTQYF
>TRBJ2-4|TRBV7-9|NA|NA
TGTGCCAGCAGCCAAACAGGCCCAGACATTCAGTACTTC
CASSQTGPDIQYF
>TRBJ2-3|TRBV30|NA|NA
TGTGCCTGGAGTCCCGAAGATACGCAGTATTTT
CAWSPEDTQYF
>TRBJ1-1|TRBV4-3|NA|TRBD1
TGCGCCAGCAGCCCGGGGACAGGGGAACTGAACACTGAAGCTTTCTTT
CASSPGTGELNTEAFF
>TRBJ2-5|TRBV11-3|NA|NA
TGTGCCAGCAGCTTAGTAAGGGAGTGGGGTGGTGAGACCCAGTACTTC
CASSLVREWGGETQYF
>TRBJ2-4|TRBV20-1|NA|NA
TGCAGTGCTATCTTAGCCAAAAACATTCAGTACTTC
CSAILAKNIQYF
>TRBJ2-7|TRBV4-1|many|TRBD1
TGCGCCAGCAGCCTGGGGGGACAGGGCTACGAGCAGTACTTC
CASSLGGQGYEQYF